This TCR beta chain was documented in a study of T cell repertoires in cytomegalovirus infection. Across the study: In the study, CMV epitopes included recently identified HLA-C-restricted and well-studied HLA-B-restricted ones. Both a matching HLA type and CMV infection were indicated by public TCR beta signatures. Findings of the study overall: People with CMV and the relevant HLA were identified by cumulative public TCR beta family frequency. The response measured ex vivo was dominated by TCR beta clonotypes (HLA-C-restricted and CMV-specific).

The CDR3 is made up of 14 amino acids. A single record per CDR3 protein comes from TCRdb applying MiXCR to the reads. The table includes some 920,000 distinct CDR3 sequences, roughly 30% detected once. A remark on this clonotype: What it recognizes is unknown. One junction end disagrees with the germline gene, perhaps due to a read error.

The source was cultured CD8+ T cells from PBMCs, collected from culture after CMV antigen stimulation. The J gene is TRBJ2-1, the V gene TRBV12-3 or TRBV12-4, with D possibly TRBD2 on 5 matching bases. The sequence came from a human donor in good health (CMV status not recorded). Some clones in this sample may be carry-over from other donors' samples. The CDR3 DNA reads TGTGCCAGCAGTTTCACTAGTACCTACAATGAGCGGTTCTTC. This codes for CASSFTSTYNERFF.